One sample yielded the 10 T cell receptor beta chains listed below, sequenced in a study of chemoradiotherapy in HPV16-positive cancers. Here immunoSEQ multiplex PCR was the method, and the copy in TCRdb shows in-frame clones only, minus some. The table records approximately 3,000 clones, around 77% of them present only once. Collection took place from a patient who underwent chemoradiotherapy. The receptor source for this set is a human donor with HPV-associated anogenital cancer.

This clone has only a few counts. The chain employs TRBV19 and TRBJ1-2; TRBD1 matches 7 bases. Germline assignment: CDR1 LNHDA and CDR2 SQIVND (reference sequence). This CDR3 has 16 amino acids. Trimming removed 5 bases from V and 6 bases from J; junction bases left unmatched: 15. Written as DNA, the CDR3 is TGTGCCAGTAGTCTTCGACAGGGCCTAACTATGGATGGCTACACCTTC. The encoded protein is CASSLRQGLTMDGYTF.

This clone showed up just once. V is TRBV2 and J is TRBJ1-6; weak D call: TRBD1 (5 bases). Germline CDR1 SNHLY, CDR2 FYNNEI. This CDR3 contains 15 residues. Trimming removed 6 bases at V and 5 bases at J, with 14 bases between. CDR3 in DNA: TGTGCCAGCAGGGCCCAGGGAACCGATAATTCACCCCTCCACTTT. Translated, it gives CASRAQGTDNSPLHF.

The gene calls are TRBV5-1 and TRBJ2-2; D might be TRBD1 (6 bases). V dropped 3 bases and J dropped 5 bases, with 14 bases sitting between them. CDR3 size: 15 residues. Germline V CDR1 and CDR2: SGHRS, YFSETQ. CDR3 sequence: CASSYQGGRTGELFF. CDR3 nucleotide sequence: TGCGCCAGCAGCTACCAAGGGGGTCGGACCGGGGAGCTGTTTTTT.

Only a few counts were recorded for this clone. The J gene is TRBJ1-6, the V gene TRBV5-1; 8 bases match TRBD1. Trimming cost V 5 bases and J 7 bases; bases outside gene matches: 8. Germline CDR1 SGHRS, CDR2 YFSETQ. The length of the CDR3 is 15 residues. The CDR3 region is CASRWGDRGNSPLHF. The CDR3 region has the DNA TGCGCCAGCAGATGGGGAGACAGGGGCAATTCACCCCTCCACTTT.

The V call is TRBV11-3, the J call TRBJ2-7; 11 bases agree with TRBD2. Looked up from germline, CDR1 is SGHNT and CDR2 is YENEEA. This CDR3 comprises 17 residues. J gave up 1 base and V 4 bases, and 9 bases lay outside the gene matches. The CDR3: CASSSLAGGTASYEQYF. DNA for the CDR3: TGTGCCAGCAGCTCCCTAGCGGGGGGCACGGCTTCCTACGAGCAGTACTTC.

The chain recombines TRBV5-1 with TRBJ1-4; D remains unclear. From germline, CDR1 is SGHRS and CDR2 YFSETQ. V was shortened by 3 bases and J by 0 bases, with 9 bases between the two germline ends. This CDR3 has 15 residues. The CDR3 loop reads CASSSTVSTNEKLFF. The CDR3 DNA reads TGCGCCAGCAGCTCTACTGTATCAACTAATGAAAAACTGTTTTTT.

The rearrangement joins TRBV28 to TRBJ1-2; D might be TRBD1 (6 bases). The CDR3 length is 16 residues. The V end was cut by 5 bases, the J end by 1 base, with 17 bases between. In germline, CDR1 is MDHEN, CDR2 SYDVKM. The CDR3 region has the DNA TGTGCCAGCAGTATATCAGGGGCGACGATTAACTATGGCTACACCTTC. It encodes CASSISGATINYGYTF.

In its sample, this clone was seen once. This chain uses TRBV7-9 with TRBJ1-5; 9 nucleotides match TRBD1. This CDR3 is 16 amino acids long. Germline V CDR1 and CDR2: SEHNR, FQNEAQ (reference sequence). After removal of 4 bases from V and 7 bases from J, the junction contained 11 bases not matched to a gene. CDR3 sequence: CASSSWTGERGQPQHF. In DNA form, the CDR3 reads TGTGCCAGCAGCTCGTGGACAGGGGAAAGAGGACAGCCCCAGCATTTT. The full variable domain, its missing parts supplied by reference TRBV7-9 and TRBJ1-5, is DTGVSQNPRHKITKRGQNVTFRCDPISEHNRLYWYRQTLGQGPEFLTYFQNEAQLEKSRLLSDRFSAERPKGSFSTLEIQRTEQGDSAMYLCASSSWTGERGQPQHFGDGTRLSIL.

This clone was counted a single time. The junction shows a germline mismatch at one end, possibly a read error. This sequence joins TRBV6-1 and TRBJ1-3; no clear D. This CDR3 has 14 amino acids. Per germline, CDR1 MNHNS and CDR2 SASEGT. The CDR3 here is CASNDGSSGSTIYF. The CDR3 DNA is TGTGCCAGCAACGACGGCAGCTCTGGAAGCACCATATATTTT.

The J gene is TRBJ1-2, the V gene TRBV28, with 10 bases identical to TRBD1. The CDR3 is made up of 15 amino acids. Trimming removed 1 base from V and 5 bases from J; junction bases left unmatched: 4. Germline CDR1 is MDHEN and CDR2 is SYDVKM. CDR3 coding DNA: TGTGCCAGCAGTTTATCGGGACAGGGGCGGTATGGCTACACCTTC. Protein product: CASSLSGQGRYGYTF.